The text below deals with one T cell receptor (beta chain). Trimming cost V 1 base and J 6 bases; bases outside gene matches: 4. Germline V gives CDR1 SGHAT, CDR2 FQNNGV. The CDR3 loop spans 15 amino acids. In the authors' methods: Estimated nucleated cell counts came from reference gene primer amplification. Only in-frame clones appear in the TCRdb table, and some are missing; sequencing was by immunoSEQ multiplex PCR. V, J and clone size are those of that table, while D and trimming were read from the DNA. The sample yields some 70,000 clones, about four fifths seen once. This sample was included in a study of blood T cell repertoires in COVID-19. On the study more broadly: Both acute and convalescent COVID-19 samples were obtained from the United States, Italy and Spain. PBMCs, B-cell-depleted T cells, or T cells were the source of the cDNA or gDNA that made up the material.

The V and J genes are TRBV11-2 and TRBJ2-2, with 8 bases that match TRBD1. The source of this sequence is a woman between 55 and 75 years old with acute or convalescent COVID-19. The sample was peripheral blood. The CDR3 DNA reads as TGTGCCAGCAGCTTAGGCAGGGGGCAGGCCGGGGAGCTGTTTTTT. Translating gives CASSLGRGQAGELFF.